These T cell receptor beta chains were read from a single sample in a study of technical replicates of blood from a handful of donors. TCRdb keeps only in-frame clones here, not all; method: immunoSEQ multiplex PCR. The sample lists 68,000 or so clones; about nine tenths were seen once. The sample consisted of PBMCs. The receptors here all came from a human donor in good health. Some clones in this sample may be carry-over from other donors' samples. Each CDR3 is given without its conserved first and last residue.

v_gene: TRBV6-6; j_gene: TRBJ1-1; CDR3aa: ASSRDRDLGTEAF
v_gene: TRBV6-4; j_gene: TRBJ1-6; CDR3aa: ASSVSPGNSPLH
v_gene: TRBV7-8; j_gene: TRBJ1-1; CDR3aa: ASSLAQSNTEAF
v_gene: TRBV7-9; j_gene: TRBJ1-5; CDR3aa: ASSLEYRQPQH
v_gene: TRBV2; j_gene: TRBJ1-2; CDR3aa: ASRATGPSNYGYT
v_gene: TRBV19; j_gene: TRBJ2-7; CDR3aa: ASSIGAGSTAYEQY
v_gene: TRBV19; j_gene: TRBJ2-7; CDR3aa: ASSETGDSYEQY
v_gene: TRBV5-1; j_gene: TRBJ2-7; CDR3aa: ASSYRDRGYEQY
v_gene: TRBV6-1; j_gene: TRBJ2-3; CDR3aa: ASSEQIFFGTDTQY
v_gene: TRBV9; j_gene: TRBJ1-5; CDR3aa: ASSRTGSGNQPQH
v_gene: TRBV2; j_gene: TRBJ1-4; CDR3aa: ASTGQGTNEKLF
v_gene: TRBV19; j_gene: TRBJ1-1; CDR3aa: ASSVSGTQKAF
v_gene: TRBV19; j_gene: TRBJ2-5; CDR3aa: ASIGTGPGETQY
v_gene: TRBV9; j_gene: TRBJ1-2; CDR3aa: ASSGQGQGEYGYT
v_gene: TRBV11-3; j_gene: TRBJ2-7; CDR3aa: ASSSGQGDEQY
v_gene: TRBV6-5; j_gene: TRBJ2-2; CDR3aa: ASSYSPGANTGELF
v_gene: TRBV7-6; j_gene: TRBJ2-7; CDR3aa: ASSFPSSGDEQY
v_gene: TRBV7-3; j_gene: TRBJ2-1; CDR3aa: ASSLLGRDHYNEQF
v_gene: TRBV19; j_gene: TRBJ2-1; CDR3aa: ASRRPLGHEQF
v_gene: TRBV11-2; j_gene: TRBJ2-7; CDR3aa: ASSLIYEQY
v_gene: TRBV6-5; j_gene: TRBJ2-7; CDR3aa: ASSRSAGGSYEQY
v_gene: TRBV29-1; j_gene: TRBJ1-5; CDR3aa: SVGSPGVNQPQH
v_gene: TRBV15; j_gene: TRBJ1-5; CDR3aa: ATSNTPSNQPQH
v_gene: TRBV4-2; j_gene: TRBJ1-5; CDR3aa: ASSQVPRTGGYQPQH
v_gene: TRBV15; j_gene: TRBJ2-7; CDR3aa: ATSRESGETYEQY
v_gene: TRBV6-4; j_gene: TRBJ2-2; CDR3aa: ASKTAGGGTGELF
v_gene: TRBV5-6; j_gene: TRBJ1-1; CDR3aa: ASKKRGGGSTEAF
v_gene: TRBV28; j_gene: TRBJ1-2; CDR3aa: ATTRGQGAVGYT
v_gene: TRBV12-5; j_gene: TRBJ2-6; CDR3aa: ASGRELANVLT
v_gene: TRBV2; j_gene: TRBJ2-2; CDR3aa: ASSEARGAGELF
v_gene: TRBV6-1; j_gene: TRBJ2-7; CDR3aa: ASSVEGQVVEQY
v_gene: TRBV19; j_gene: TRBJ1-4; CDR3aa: ASSLLSGATNEKLF
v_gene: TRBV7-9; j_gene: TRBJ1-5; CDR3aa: ASSPGTASNQPQH
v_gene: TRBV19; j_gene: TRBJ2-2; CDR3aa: ASSIVVGQPTNTGELF
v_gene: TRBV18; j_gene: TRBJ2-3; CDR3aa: ASSPRLGSGGTDTQY
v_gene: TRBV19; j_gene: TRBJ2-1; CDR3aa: ASSLGGRNNEQF
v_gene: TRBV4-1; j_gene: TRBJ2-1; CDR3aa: ASSIMLANYNEQF
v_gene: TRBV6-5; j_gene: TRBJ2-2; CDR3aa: ASSYSAGGVTGELF
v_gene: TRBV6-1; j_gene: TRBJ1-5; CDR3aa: ASTGQGASQPQH
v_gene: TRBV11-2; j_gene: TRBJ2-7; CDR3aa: ASSLGLSGGAYEQY
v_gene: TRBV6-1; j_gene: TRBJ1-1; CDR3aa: ASSILTQGNTEAF
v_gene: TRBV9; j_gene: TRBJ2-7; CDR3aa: ASSEGLLSYEQY
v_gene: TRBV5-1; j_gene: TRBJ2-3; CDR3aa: ASSEPGGTQY
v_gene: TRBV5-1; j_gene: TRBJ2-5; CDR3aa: ASSLESTSSQETQY
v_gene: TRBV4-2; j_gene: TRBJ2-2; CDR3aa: ASREPGTGNTGELF
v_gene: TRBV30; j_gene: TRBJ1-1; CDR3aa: AWRGQGGTEAF
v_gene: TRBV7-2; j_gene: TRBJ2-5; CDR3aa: ASSLHQETQY
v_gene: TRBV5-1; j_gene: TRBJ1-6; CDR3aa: ASSLGQEGSSPLH
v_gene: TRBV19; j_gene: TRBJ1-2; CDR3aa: ACRSRDNLNYGYT
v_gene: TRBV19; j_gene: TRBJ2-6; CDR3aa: ASSPEAGGFGANVLT
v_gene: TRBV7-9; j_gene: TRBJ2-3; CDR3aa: AILGQMFSDTQY
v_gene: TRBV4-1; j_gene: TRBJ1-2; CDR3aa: ASSQDLGQGLGYT
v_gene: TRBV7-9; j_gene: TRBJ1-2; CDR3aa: ASSFGTGGAGYGYT
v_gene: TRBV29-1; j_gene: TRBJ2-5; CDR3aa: SVAVASETQY
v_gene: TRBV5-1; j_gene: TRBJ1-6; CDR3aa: ASSLAGGYSPLH